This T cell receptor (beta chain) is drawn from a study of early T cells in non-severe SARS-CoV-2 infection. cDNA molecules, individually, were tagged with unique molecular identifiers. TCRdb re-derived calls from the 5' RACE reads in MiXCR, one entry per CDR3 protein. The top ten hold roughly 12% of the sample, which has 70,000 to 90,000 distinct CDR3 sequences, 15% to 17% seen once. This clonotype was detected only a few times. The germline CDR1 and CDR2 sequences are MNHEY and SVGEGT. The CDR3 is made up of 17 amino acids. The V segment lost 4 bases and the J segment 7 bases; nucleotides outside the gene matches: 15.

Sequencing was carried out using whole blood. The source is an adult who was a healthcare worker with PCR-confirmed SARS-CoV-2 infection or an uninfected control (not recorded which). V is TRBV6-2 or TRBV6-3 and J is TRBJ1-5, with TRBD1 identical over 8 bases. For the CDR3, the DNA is TGTGCCAGCAGTTCCCGGACAGGGAGATCTTATTGGCAGCCCCAGCATTTT. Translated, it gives CASSSRTGRSYWQPQHF.